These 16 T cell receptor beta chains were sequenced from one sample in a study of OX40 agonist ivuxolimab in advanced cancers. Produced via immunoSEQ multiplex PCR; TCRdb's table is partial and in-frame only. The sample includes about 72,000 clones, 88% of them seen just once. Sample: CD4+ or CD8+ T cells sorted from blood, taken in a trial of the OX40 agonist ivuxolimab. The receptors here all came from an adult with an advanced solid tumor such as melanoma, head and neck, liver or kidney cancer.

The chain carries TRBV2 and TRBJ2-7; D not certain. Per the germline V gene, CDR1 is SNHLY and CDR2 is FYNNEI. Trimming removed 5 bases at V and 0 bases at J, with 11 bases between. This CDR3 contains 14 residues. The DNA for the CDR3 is TGTGCCAGCAGTCTTAATCGACTCTCCTACGAGCAGTACTTC. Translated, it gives CASSLNRLSYEQYF.

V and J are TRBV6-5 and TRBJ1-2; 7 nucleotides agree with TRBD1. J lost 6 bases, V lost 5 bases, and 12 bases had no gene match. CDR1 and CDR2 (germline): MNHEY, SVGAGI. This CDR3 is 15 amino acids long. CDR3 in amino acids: CASSTTWTGEDGYTF. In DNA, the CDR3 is TGTGCCAGCAGTACAACCTGGACAGGCGAGGATGGCTACACCTTC.

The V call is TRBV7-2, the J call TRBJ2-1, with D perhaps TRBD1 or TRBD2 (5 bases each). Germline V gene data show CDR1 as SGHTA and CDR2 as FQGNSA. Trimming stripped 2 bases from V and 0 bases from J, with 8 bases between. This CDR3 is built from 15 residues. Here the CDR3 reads CASSLWGSSYNEQFF. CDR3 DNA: TGTGCCAGCAGCTTATGGGGGAGCTCCTACAATGAGCAGTTCTTC.

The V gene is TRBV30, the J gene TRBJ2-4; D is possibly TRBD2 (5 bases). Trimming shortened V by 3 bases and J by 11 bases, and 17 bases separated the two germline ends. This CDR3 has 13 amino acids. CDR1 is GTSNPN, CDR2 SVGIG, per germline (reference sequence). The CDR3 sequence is CAWRRPSGGLQYF. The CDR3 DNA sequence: TGTGCCTGGAGGCGACCCTCCGGAGGCCTTCAGTACTTC.

DNA for the CDR3: TGTGCCAGTAGTATGGCAGGGACCAATGAGCAGTTCTTC. This translates into CASSMAGTNEQFF. The rearrangement uses TRBV19 and TRBJ2-1; D tentatively fits TRBD1 or TRBD2 (5 bases each). CDR1 is LNHDA, CDR2 SQIVND, per germline (reference sequence). This CDR3 spans 13 amino acids. Trimming took off 3 bases at V and 6 bases at J, with 9 bases between the two ends.

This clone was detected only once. The CDR3: CASSPRVGVDTGELFF. DNA of the CDR3: TGTGCCAGCTCACCGAGGGTGGGAGTGGACACCGGGGAGCTGTTTTTT. This sequence joins TRBV18 and TRBJ2-2, with TRBD2 as a possible D gene (5 bases). This CDR3 has 16 residues. Trimming removed 3 bases from V and 3 bases from J, with 14 bases in between. Germline V gene data show CDR1 as KGHSH and CDR2 as LQKENI.

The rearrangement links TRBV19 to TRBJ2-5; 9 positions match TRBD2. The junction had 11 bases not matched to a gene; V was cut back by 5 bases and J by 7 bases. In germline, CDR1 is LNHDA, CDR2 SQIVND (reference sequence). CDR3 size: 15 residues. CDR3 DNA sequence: TGTGCCAGTAGTCCCGCGACTAGCGGCCTGGGGACCCAGTACTTC. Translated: CASSPATSGLGTQYF.

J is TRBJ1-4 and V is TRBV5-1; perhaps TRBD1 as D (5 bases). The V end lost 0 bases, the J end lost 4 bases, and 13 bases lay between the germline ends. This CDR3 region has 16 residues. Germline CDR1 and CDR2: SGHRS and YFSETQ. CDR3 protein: CASSLEIAQGNEKLFF. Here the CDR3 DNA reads TGCGCCAGCAGCTTGGAAATCGCCCAGGGTAATGAAAAACTGTTTTTT. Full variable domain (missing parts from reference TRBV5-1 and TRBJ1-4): KAGVTQTPRYLIKTRGQQVTLSCSPISGHRSVSWYQQTPGQGLQFLFEYFSETQRNKGNFPGRFSGRQFSNSRSEMNVSTLELGDSALYLCASSLEIAQGNEKLFFGSGTQLSVL.

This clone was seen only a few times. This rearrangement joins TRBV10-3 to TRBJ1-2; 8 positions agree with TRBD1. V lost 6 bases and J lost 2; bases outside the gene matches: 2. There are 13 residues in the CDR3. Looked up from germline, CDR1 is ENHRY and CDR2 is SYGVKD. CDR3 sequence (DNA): TGTGCCATCAGGGGACAGGTGAACTATGGCTACACCTTC. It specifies CAIRGQVNYGYTF.

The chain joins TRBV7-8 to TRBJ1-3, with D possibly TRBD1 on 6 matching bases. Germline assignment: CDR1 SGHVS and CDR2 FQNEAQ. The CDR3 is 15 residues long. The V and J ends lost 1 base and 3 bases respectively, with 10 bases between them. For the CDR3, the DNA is TGTGCCAGCAGCTTAGGGCGGGGGCATGGAAACACCATATATTTT. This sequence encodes CASSLGRGHGNTIYF. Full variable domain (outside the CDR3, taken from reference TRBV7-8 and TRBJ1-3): GAGVSQSPRYKVAKRGQDVALRCDPISGHVSLFWYQQALGQGPEFLTYFQNEAQLDKSGLPSDRFFAERPEGSVSTLKIQRTQQEDSAVYLCASSLGRGHGNTIYFGEGSWLTVV.

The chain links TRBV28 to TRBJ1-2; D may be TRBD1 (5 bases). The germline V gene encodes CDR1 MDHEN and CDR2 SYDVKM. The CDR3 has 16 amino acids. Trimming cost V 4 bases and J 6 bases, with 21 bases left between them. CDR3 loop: CASSSGGNRPYDGYTF. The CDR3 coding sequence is TGTGCCAGCAGTTCGGGGGGAAACCGCCCCTATGATGGCTACACCTTC.

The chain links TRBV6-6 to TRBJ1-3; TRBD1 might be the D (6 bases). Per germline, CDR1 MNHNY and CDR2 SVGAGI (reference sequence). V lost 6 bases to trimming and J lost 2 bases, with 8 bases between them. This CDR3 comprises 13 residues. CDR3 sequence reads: CASRTGPGNTIYF. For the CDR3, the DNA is TGTGCCAGCAGAACAGGGCCTGGAAACACCATATATTTT.

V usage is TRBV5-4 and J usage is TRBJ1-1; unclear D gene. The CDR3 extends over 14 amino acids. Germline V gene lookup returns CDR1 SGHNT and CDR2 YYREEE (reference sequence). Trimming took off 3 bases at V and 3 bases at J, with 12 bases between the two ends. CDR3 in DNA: TGTGCCAGCAGCTCCCCTGGATCGGACACTGAAGCTTTCTTT. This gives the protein CASSSPGSDTEAFF.

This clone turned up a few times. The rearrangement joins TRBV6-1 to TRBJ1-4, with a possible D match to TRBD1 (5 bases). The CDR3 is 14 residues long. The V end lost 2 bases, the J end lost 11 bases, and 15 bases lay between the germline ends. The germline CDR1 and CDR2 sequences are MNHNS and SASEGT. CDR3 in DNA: TGTGCCAGCAGTGAACACGGGGGGACTGGTAAACTGTTTTTT. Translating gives CASSEHGGTGKLFF.

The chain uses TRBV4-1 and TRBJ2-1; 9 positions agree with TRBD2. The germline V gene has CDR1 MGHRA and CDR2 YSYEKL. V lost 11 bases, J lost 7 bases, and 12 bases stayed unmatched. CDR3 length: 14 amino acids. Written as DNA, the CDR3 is TGCGCCTTCGCCGCGGCGGGAGGGGGGAATGAGCAGTTCTTC. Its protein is CAFAAAGGGNEQFF.

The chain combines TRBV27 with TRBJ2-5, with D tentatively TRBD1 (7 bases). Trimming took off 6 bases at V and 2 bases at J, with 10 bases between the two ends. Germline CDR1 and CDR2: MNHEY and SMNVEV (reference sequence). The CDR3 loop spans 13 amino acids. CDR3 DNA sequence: TGTGCCAGCAGGGCGGGACAGCAAGAGACCCAGTACTTC. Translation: CASRAGQQETQYF.